Listed below are T cell receptor beta chains from one sample, sequenced in a study of cytomegalovirus exposure and HLA in healthy donors. Only in-frame clones appear in the TCRdb table, and some are missing; sequencing was by immunoSEQ multiplex PCR. Among fewer than 150,000 clones, 80% were seen once, and the ten largest hold 7.5% to 9.5%. The sample was PBMCs. These receptors all come from a female donor in good health and CMV-seropositive. Each CDR3 is given with its conserved first and last residue. D genes are given only for firm matches. Not all rows give a size; the values are once, few, many and, for expanded clones, a class.

d_gene,j_gene,v_gene,abundance,CDR3aa,CDR3nt
TRBD2,TRBJ2-1,TRBV18,.,CASSPTSGGAYANEQFF,TGTGCCAGCTCACCGACTAGCGGGGGGGCCTATGCGAATGAGCAGTTCTTC
.,TRBJ2-1,TRBV4-2,.,CASSQAVGGGDEQFF,TGTGCCAGCAGCCAAGCAGTAGGAGGGGGCGATGAGCAGTTCTTC
.,TRBJ1-6,TRBV2,.,CASSTGSPLHF,TGTGCCAGCAGTACAGGATCACCCCTCCACTTT
.,TRBJ1-6,TRBV18,few,CASSPQEALNNSPLHF,TGTGCCAGCTCACCGCAGGAGGCCCTGAATAATTCACCCCTCCACTTT
.,TRBJ2-1,TRBV5-1,.,CASSLDGRGAVYEQFF,TGCGCCAGCAGCTTGGACGGCCGGGGGGCAGTCTATGAGCAGTTCTTC
.,TRBJ1-5,TRBV7-2,.,CASSLGGALSNQPQHF,TGTGCCAGCAGCTTAGGTGGAGCTTTGAGCAATCAGCCCCAGCATTTT
TRBD1,TRBJ2-1,TRBV5-4,.,CASSLARGQVTNEQFF,TGTGCCAGCAGCTTGGCGCGGGGACAGGTGACCAATGAGCAGTTCTTC
.,TRBJ2-3,TRBV19,.,CASRTPTGTTDTQYF,TGTGCCAGTAGGACTCCGACAGGCACCACAGATACGCAGTATTTT
TRBD1,TRBJ1-6,TRBV4-3,.,CASSQGDRVTPLHF,TGCGCCAGCAGCCAAGGGGACAGGGTGACACCCCTCCACTTT
.,TRBJ2-6,TRBV2,.,CASSGQINVLTF,TGTGCCAGCAGTGGACAGATCAACGTCCTGACTTTC
TRBD1,TRBJ1-4,TRBV7-2,.,CASSPRTGSNEKLFF,TGTGCCAGCAGCCCCAGGACAGGGTCGAATGAAAAACTGTTTTTT
TRBD1,TRBJ1-4,TRBV5-1,.,CASSRGTDEKLFF,TGCGCCAGCAGCCGCGGGACAGATGAAAAACTGTTTTTT
.,TRBJ2-3,TRBV10-3,.,CAIRGGEADTQYF,TGTGCCATCAGAGGGGGAGAGGCGGATACGCAGTATTTT
.,TRBJ2-5,TRBV29-1,.,CSVSLGSRAGETQYF,TGCAGCGTTTCCCTCGGGAGTAGGGCAGGGGAGACCCAGTACTTC
TRBD2,TRBJ2-1,TRBV30,.,CAWKRLAGASGEQFF,TGTGCCTGGAAACGGCTAGCGGGCGCGTCAGGTGAGCAGTTCTTC
.,TRBJ1-1,TRBV6-5,.,CASTQPGVTEAFF,TGTGCCAGCACCCAGCCAGGGGTCACTGAAGCTTTCTTT
TRBD1,TRBJ2-3,TRBV28,.,CASSFRGTSTDTQYF,TGTGCCAGCAGTTTCAGGGGGACCAGCACAGATACGCAGTATTTT
TRBD2,TRBJ2-7,TRBV5-4,few,CASSLGTSFSSEQYF,TGTGCCAGCAGCTTGGGGACTAGCTTTTCGAGCGAGCAGTACTTC
.,TRBJ1-2,TRBV19,.,CASSFDRNPNYGYTF,TGTGCCAGTAGTTTCGACAGGAACCCGAACTATGGCTACACCTTC
.,TRBJ1-1,TRBV7-2,.,CASSPDSSYTEAFF,TGTGCCAGCAGCCCGGACAGCTCCTACACTGAAGCTTTCTTT
TRBD2,TRBJ2-2,TRBV10-3,.,CAISGRERGGNTGELFF,TGTGCCATCAGTGGGCGCGAACGGGGGGGAAACACCGGGGAGCTGTTTTTT
.,TRBJ1-1,TRBV19,.,CASSKRQEMNTEAFF,TGTGCCAGTAGTAAAAGACAGGAGATGAACACTGAAGCTTTCTTT
TRBD1,TRBJ1-2,TRBV9,.,CASSGLQGSGYGYTF,TGTGCCAGCAGCGGCCTACAGGGGTCCGGGTATGGCTACACCTTC
.,TRBJ1-2,TRBV7-2,.,CASSLVIQDYGYTF,TGTGCCAGCAGCTTAGTTATCCAGGACTATGGCTACACCTTC
.,TRBJ2-1,TRBV25-1,.,CASSPTRGLGEQFF,TGTGCCAGCAGCCCCACGAGGGGGTTGGGTGAGCAGTTCTTC
.,TRBJ2-2,TRBV9,.,CASGRRGGTGELFF,TGTGCCAGCGGGCGGAGGGGTGGTACCGGGGAGCTGTTTTTT
TRBD1,TRBJ2-5,TRBV5-1,.,CASSDRGRETQYF,TGCGCCAGCTCAGACAGGGGGCGAGAGACCCAGTACTTC
.,TRBJ1-2,TRBV28,.,CASSSSSTGPNYGYTF,TGTGCCAGCAGTTCCTCGTCCACAGGACCTAACTATGGCTACACCTTC
TRBD2,TRBJ2-5,TRBV9,once,CASSVGGNSGGEETQYF,TGTGCCAGCAGCGTAGGCGGTAATAGCGGGGGAGAGGAGACCCAGTACTTC
TRBD2,TRBJ2-3,TRBV27,.,CASSVTESGGTDTQYF,TGTGCCAGCAGTGTTACAGAAAGCGGGGGTACAGATACGCAGTATTTT
TRBD1,TRBJ1-2,TRBV19,.,CASSMTGADYGYTF,TGTGCCAGTAGTATGACAGGGGCCGACTATGGCTACACCTTC
TRBD1,TRBJ1-5,TRBV2,.,CASTGREGAGQPQHF,TGTGCCAGCACGGGGAGAGAGGGGGCCGGTCAGCCCCAGCATTTT
.,TRBJ1-1,TRBV7-2,few,CASKGHLNTEAFF,TGTGCCAGCAAAGGACACTTGAACACTGAAGCTTTCTTT
TRBD2,TRBJ2-3,TRBV5-1,.,CASSRGGQGTDTQYF,TGCGCCAGCTCCCGGGGGGGGCAGGGCACAGATACGCAGTATTTT
.,TRBJ2-7,TRBV7-6,few,CASSPGAGRSYEQYF,TGTGCCAGCAGTCCAGGGGCGGGCCGCTCCTACGAGCAGTACTTC
.,TRBJ1-1,TRBV25-1,.,CASSEMEGWRTEAFF,TGTGCCAGCAGTGAGATGGAGGGATGGAGGACTGAAGCTTTCTTT
TRBD1,TRBJ1-2,TRBV7-9,.,CASRVTGTAIDYTF,TGTGCCAGCAGGGTAACCGGGACAGCCATCGACTACACCTTC
TRBD1,TRBJ1-1,TRBV19,.,CASNLGQGARTEAFF,TGTGCCAGTAACCTGGGACAGGGCGCGAGAACTGAAGCTTTCTTT
.,TRBJ1-2,TRBV4-1,.,CASSQDRGADYGYTF,TGCGCCAGCAGCCAAGATAGGGGTGCCGACTATGGCTACACCTTC
.,TRBJ2-1,TRBV27,.,CASSLGQGSEQFF,TGTGCCAGCAGTCTGGGGCAAGGCAGTGAGCAGTTCTTC
.,TRBJ1-6,TRBV30,.,CAWSHLESSGSPLHF,TGTGCCTGGAGTCACCTGGAGAGTTCTGGTTCACCCCTCCACTTT
.,TRBJ1-1,TRBV5-4,once,CASSRGYSEAFF,TGTGCCAGCAGCAGGGGGTATAGTGAAGCTTTCTTT
.,TRBJ1-4,TRBV28,.,CASSPGGAANEKLFF,TGTGCCAGCAGTCCCGGGGGAGCGGCTAATGAAAAACTGTTTTTT